These 17 T cell receptor beta chains came from one sample sequenced in a study of cytomegalovirus exposure and HLA in healthy donors. Researchers ran the PCR with 60 Vbeta and 13 Jbeta primers. Libraries were prepared by immunoSEQ multiplex PCR; TCRdb keeps only in-frame clonotypes and omits some of them. In all, the sample yields about 65,000 clones. Sequenced: PBMCs. The receptor set was obtained from a boy aged 5-17 years in good health and CMV-seronegative.

The chain recombines TRBV30 with TRBJ2-1; TRBD2 agrees at 7 bases. After removal of 8 bases from V and 14 bases from J, the junction contained 21 bases not matched to a gene. The CDR3 is 14 amino acids. CDR1 and CDR2 (germline): GTSNPN, SVGIG (reference sequence). Here the CDR3 reads CASPRSGDVGVEFF. The CDR3, as DNA: TGTGCCAGCCCGCGAAGCGGGGATGTCGGCGTCGAGTTCTTC.

The genes are TRBV14 and TRBJ1-1, with D unresolved. Germline CDR1 SGHDN, CDR2 FVKESK. The CDR3 has 18 amino acids. V was pared by 0 bases and J by 1 base, with 18 bases between. CDR3 sequence: CASSQDMVMSEQNTEAFF. CDR3 DNA sequence: TGTGCCAGCAGCCAAGATATGGTCATGTCCGAGCAGAACACTGAAGCTTTCTTT.

The chain employs TRBV5-4 and TRBJ2-4; 8 nucleotides line up with TRBD1. This CDR3 has 15 residues. V was clipped by 4 bases and J by 9 bases; unmatched bases: 12. Germline V lookup: CDR1 SGHNT, CDR2 YYREEE (reference sequence). The CDR3: CASSPGQGRQVIQYF. The CDR3 DNA follows: TGTGCCAGCAGCCCTGGACAGGGTAGACAGGTCATTCAGTACTTC.

The chain couples TRBV27 to TRBJ2-7; TRBD1 might be the D (6 bases). V was clipped by 2 bases and J by 3 bases, with 11 bases between them. This CDR3 comprises 14 residues. Germline CDR1 MNHEY, CDR2 SMNVEV (reference sequence). CDR3 sequence reads: CASSLPGQSYEQYF. The CDR3, as DNA: TGTGCCAGCAGTTTACCAGGACAGAGCTACGAGCAGTACTTC.

As regards this clone: At one boundary the junction diverges from the germline segment, which might be a read error. In nucleotides, the CDR3 is TGTGCCAGTAGTCCTGGGGTATCCTCTAGCACAGATGCGCAGTATTTT. The encoded protein is CASSPGVSSSTDAQYF. J is TRBJ2-3 and V is TRBV19, with D perhaps TRBD2 (5 bases). The CDR3 is 16 amino acids. The germline V gene encodes CDR1 LNHDA and CDR2 SQIVND (reference sequence).

The gene calls are TRBV2 and TRBJ1-5; D perhaps matches TRBD1 (6 bases). Trimming removed 10 bases from V and 0 bases from J, with 13 bases in between. This CDR3 comprises 14 residues. The germline gives CDR1 SNHLY, CDR2 FYNNEI. The CDR3 nucleotides are TGTGCCACCGCTCCGGGACATAGCAATCAGCCCCAGCATTTT. This codes for CATAPGHSNQPQHF.

The CDR3 DNA reads as TGTGCCAGCCTGAACAGGGGAGGGAACACTGAAGCTTTCTTT. This codes for CASLNRGGNTEAFF. The gene calls are TRBV6-5 and TRBJ1-1; 7 nucleotides match TRBD1. Germline V gene lookup returns CDR1 MNHEY and CDR2 SVGAGI. The junction had 7 bases not matched to a gene; V was cut back by 8 bases and J by 1 base. The CDR3 covers 14 residues.

The V call is TRBV6-5, the J call TRBJ2-5; 11 bases map to TRBD2. The CDR3 spans 15 residues. V was clipped by 2 bases and J by 4 bases; unmatched bases: 3. Germline V gives CDR1 MNHEY, CDR2 SVGAGI. The CDR3 region is CASSYPGLAGETQYF. CDR3 bases: TGTGCCAGCAGTTACCCCGGACTAGCGGGAGAGACCCAGTACTTC.

The chain links TRBV6-1 to TRBJ2-3; D possibly corresponds to TRBD1 (6 bases). The CDR3 spans 15 residues. V was cut by 0 bases and J by 1 base, with 8 bases left in between. Looked up from germline, CDR1 is MNHNS and CDR2 is SASEGT. CDR3 coding DNA: TGTGCCAGCAGTGAAGCGACAGGCGGCACAGATACGCAGTATTTT. This sequence encodes CASSEATGGTDTQYF.

V and J are TRBV7-9 and TRBJ1-5; D remains unclear. Germline V CDR1 and CDR2: SEHNR, FQNEAQ (reference sequence). V lost 6 bases, J lost 5 bases, and 11 bases lay in between. CDR3 length equals 13 residues. In DNA, the CDR3 is TGTGCCAGCAGGGACTCGGCGGATCAGCCCCAGCATTTT. This sequence encodes CASRDSADQPQHF.

The genes are TRBV2 and TRBJ1-3; D possibly corresponds to TRBD1 (6 bases). The CDR3 has 13 residues. In germline, CDR1 is SNHLY, CDR2 FYNNEI. V was trimmed by 2 bases and J by 8 bases, leaving 10 bases between them. In DNA form, the CDR3 reads TGTGCCAGCAGTGAAAGAGGGGGGGACACCATATATTTT. Translating it yields CASSERGGDTIYF.

Details on this clone: The junction does not match germline at one end; this may be a read error. This chain links TRBV5-1 with TRBJ1-3, with D maybe TRBD1 (5 bases). CDR3 length: 16 residues. Per the germline V gene, CDR1 is SGHRS and CDR2 is YFSETQ. Here the CDR3 reads CASSLGAGDSGSTIYF. CDR3 sequence (DNA): TGCGCCAGCAGCTTGGGGGCCGGGGACTCTGGAAGCACCATATATTTT.

This sequence joins TRBV30 and TRBJ1-2; tentatively, D is TRBD1 (6 bases). The CDR3 runs to 14 residues. The germline CDR1 and CDR2 sequences are GTSNPN and SVGIG (reference sequence). The V end was cut by 5 bases, the J end by 8 bases, with 21 bases between. For the CDR3, the DNA is TGTGCCTGGGCGAGGGAGCGCCCCGGACAGGGCTACACCTTC. Translating it yields CAWARERPGQGYTF.

The chain uses TRBV9 and TRBJ1-1; D not certain. The CDR3 length is 18 residues. The ends were cut back, 6 bases at V and 5 bases at J, with 29 bases in the middle. Germline lookup yields CDR1 SGDLS and CDR2 YYNGEE. The CDR3 DNA is TGTGCCAGCACCTTCCCCCGGGTTTCGAGGGTAATCGGTACTGAAGCTTTCTTT. This encodes CASTFPRVSRVIGTEAFF.

This rearrangement joins TRBV5-1 to TRBJ2-7; 7 nucleotides agree with TRBD1. Germline CDR1 is SGHRS and CDR2 is YFSETQ. V lost 5 bases to trimming and J lost 3 bases; unmatched junction nucleotides: 14. The CDR3 is made up of 16 amino acids. The CDR3 nucleotides read TGCGCCAGCAGTCTTTCTCCCGGGACAGATAACTACGAGCAGTACTTC. Translated: CASSLSPGTDNYEQYF.

The chain uses TRBV27 and TRBJ1-2, with D uncertain. This CDR3 region has 15 residues. The ends were cut back, 4 bases at V and 4 bases at J, with 16 bases in the middle. The germline V gene has CDR1 MNHEY and CDR2 SMNVEV (reference sequence). CDR3 sequence reads: CASSSNRGSSYGYTF. Here the CDR3 DNA reads TGTGCCAGCAGTTCCAATCGGGGATCCTCCTATGGCTACACCTTC.

The V call is TRBV27, the J call TRBJ2-3, with D perhaps matching TRBD1 (5 bases). The CDR3 totals 12 residues. V was shortened by 8 bases and J by 2 bases, with 8 bases between the two germline ends. Germline loops: CDR1 MNHEY, CDR2 SMNVEV (reference sequence). The chain's CDR3 is CASAGHTDTQYF. DNA of the CDR3: TGTGCCAGCGCAGGACACACAGATACGCAGTATTTT.